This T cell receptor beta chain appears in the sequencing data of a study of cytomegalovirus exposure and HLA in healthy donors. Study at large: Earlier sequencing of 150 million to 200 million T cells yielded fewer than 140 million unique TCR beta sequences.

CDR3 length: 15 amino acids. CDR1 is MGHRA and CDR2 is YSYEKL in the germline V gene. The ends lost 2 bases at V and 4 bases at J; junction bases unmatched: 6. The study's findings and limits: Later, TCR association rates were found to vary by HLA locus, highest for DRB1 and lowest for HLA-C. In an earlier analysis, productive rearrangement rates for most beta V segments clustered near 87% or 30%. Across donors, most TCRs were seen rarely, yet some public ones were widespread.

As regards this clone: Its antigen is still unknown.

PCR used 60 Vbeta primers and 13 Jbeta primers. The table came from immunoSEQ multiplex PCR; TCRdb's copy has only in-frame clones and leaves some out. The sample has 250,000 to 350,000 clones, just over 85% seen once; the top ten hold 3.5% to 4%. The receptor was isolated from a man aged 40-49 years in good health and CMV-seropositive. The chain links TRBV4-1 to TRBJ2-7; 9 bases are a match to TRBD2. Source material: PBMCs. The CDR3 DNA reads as TGCGCCAGCAGCCAATTGACTAGCGGAGAATACGAGCAGTACTTC. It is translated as CASSQLTSGEYEQYF.